This T cell receptor (beta chain) was captured by sequencing in a study of T cell responses to AZD1222 COVID-19 vaccine. The ends lost 7 bases at V and 5 bases at J; junction bases unmatched: 10. Looked up from germline, CDR1 is MNHEY and CDR2 is SVGAGI. CDR3 length: 15 residues. Sequencing used immunoSEQ multiplex PCR; TCRdb keeps in-frame clones, though not all of them. There are some 180,000 clones in the sample; 85% to 95% occur only once, and under 11% lies in the top ten. The source is an adult in good health. Sequenced here: peripheral blood, sampled on day 0 of AZD1222 vaccination. This sequence joins TRBV6-5 and TRBJ1-1, with TRBD1 matching over 10 bases. DNA of the CDR3: TGTGCCAGCACCGCCCGGGACAGGGGATGGACTGAAGCTTTCTTT. Translating it yields CASTARDRGWTEAFF.